The 32 T cell receptor beta chains presented below share a single source sample, sequenced in a study of blood T cell repertoires in COVID-19. Clones were read by immunoSEQ multiplex PCR, and TCRdb kept only the in-frame ones, dropping some. Among approximately 170,000 clones listed, about 81% were seen once. The sequenced sample was peripheral blood. The receptors shown here come from a human donor in a cohort sampled during active COVID-19.

This clone occurred once. Compared with germline, one end of the junction differs, possibly owing to a read error. CDR3 nucleotides: TGTGCCAGCAGCCGGGACAGCAGTCAGCCCCAGCATTTT. Its translation is CASSRDSSQPQHF. The V call is TRBV6-5, the J call TRBJ1-5, with TRBD1 matching 7 bases. Germline V gives CDR1 MNHEY, CDR2 SVGAGI. The CDR3 extends over 13 amino acids.

This chain links TRBV19 with TRBJ1-5; D call uncertain. Germline CDR1 LNHDA, CDR2 SQIVND (reference sequence). Between the trimmed V and J ends, which lost 7 bases and 4 bases, there was a span of 17 bases. There are 15 residues in the CDR3. CDR3 coding DNA: TGTGCCAGTACCAAAGGTGGGCAGAGAAATCAGCCCCAGCATTTT. Protein product: CASTKGGQRNQPQHF.

The chain uses TRBV24-1 and TRBJ2-3; TRBD1 aligns across 9 bases. The CDR3 consists of 15 residues. V shed 3 bases and J 1 base; nucleotides not matched to a gene: 1. Germline V gene sequence: CDR1 KGHDR, CDR2 SFDVKD. This CDR3 is CATSDRTGGTDTQYF. The CDR3, as DNA: TGTGCCACCAGTGATCGGACAGGGGGCACAGATACGCAGTATTTT.

V and J are TRBV27 and TRBJ2-7, with 7 bases lining up with TRBD2. The CDR3 is 14 residues long. Germline assignment: CDR1 MNHEY and CDR2 SMNVEV (reference sequence). Germline trimming cut 4 bases from V and 4 bases from J; bases unmatched to any gene: 7. Here the CDR3 reads CASSSNGRRYEQYF. In nucleotides, the CDR3 is TGTGCCAGCAGTTCCAACGGGAGGCGATACGAGCAGTACTTC.

The chain uses TRBV19 and TRBJ2-4; tentatively, D is TRBD2 (5 bases). CDR3 length equals 14 residues. Germline lookup yields CDR1 LNHDA and CDR2 SQIVND (reference sequence). Between the trimmed V and J ends, which lost 3 bases and 4 bases, there was a span of 10 bases. CDR3 DNA sequence: TGTGCCAGTAGTATGGTAGGCGGGAAAAACATTCAGTACTTC. It is translated as CASSMVGGKNIQYF.

The chain recombines TRBV21-1 with TRBJ2-3; the table's D call, TRBD2, was not checked against the DNA. TRBV21-1 is a pseudogene segment. This CDR3 has 12 residues. The CDR3 DNA sequence: TGTGCCAGCATCCACGGGGGGGATACGCAGTATTTT. Its protein product is CASIHGGDTQYF.

The sample holds a few counts of this clone. The chain combines TRBV28 with TRBJ1-2, with D maybe TRBD1 (6 bases). From germline, CDR1 is MDHEN and CDR2 SYDVKM. V was cut by 7 bases and J by 8 bases, with 20 bases left in between. The CDR3 loop spans 14 amino acids. The CDR3 DNA reads TGTGCCAGCAACCCCCGGGGGGCCCTAAAGGGCTACACCTTC. Amino acid sequence: CASNPRGALKGYTF.

CDR3 sequence reads: CASSPTGARGYTF. The CDR3, as DNA: TGTGCCAGCAGTCCTACAGGGGCTCGGGGCTACACCTTC. The rearrangement links TRBV12-3 or TRBV12-4 to TRBJ1-2; 7 bases map to TRBD1. This CDR3 region has 13 residues. V shed 5 bases and J 8 bases; nucleotides not matched to a gene: 8.

This chain connects TRBV4-1 to TRBJ2-5, with unresolved D. CDR1 and CDR2 from the germline V gene are MGHRA and YSYEKL. The V end was cut by 5 bases, the J end by 2 bases, with 9 bases between. The CDR3 totals 13 residues. The CDR3 DNA reads as TGCGCCAGCAGCTTGTCCGGTCAAGAGACCCAGTACTTC. Translated, it gives CASSLSGQETQYF.

The table lists this clone with a count of one. The chain couples TRBV11-3 to TRBJ2-1, with 8 bases identical to TRBD2. This CDR3 contains 16 residues. V trimming: 3 bases; J trimming: 10 bases; junction bases outside the gene matches: 14. Germline-derived CDR1 and CDR2 are SGHNT and YENEEA. The CDR3 DNA sequence: TGTGCCAGCAGCTTTGGATCGGGAGGGACGGAAGAGGAGCAGTTCTTC. It is translated as CASSFGSGGTEEEQFF.

The chain is built from TRBV4-1 and TRBJ2-5, with D possibly matching TRBD1 (6 bases). V was clipped by 3 bases and J by 4 bases, with 12 bases between them. Germline CDR1 and CDR2: MGHRA and YSYEKL. The CDR3 length is 14 residues. CDR3 region: CASSQDRGGETQYF. In nucleotides, the CDR3 is TGCGCCAGCAGCCAGGACAGAGGGGGAGAGACCCAGTACTTC.

This clone was picked up one time. This chain joins TRBV7-8 and TRBJ1-1; a possible D gene is TRBD1 (6 bases). V shed 2 bases and J shed 4 bases, with 11 bases lying between them. This CDR3 is built from 14 residues. Germline-derived CDR1 and CDR2 are SGHVS and FQNEAQ. CDR3 DNA: TGTGCCAGCAGCTTATTTCAGGGGTTCACTGAAGCTTTCTTT. Protein product: CASSLFQGFTEAFF.

V gene TRBV19 combines with J gene TRBJ1-1; D gene unclear. Trimming left V 3 bases short and J 10 bases short, with 24 bases between. The CDR3 is 16 amino acids. Germline V gene data show CDR1 as LNHDA and CDR2 as SQIVND (reference sequence). The CDR3 sequence is CASSILGRSNHRGAFF. The CDR3 bases are TGTGCCAGTAGTATCTTAGGTAGGTCCAACCATCGGGGAGCTTTCTTT. The whole variable domain, remainder taken from reference TRBV19 and TRBJ1-1, is DGGITQSPKYLFRKEGQNVTLSCEQNLNHDAMYWYRQDPGQGLRLIYYSQIVNDFQKGDIAEGYSVSREKKESFPLTVTSAQKNPTAFYLCASSILGRSNHRGAFFGQGTRLTVV.

The sample holds one count of this clone. This chain uses TRBV19 with TRBJ1-2; 7 nucleotides agree with TRBD1. The V segment lost 3 bases and the J segment 4 bases; nucleotides outside the gene matches: 8. The CDR3 sequence is 15 residues long. Germline values: CDR1 LNHDA, CDR2 SQIVND (reference sequence). CDR3 loop: CASSMTGPTSYGYTF. The CDR3 region has the DNA TGTGCCAGTAGTATGACAGGGCCTACAAGCTATGGCTACACCTTC.

V and J are TRBV18 and TRBJ2-3, with TRBD1 matching 7 bases. Germline CDR1 KGHSH, CDR2 LQKENI. This CDR3 region has 16 residues. V was clipped by 5 bases and J by 0 bases; unmatched bases: 8. The CDR3 loop reads CASSKSTGVSTDTQYF. CDR3 DNA: TGTGCCAGCTCAAAGTCAACAGGGGTCAGCACAGATACGCAGTATTTT.

This chain connects TRBV10-3 to TRBJ2-3; D gene uncertain. The germline V gene encodes CDR1 ENHRY and CDR2 SYGVKD. The CDR3 extends over 14 amino acids. Trimming shortened V by 10 bases and J by 2 bases, and 16 bases separated the two germline ends. The CDR3 sequence is CATSQAPPTDTQYF. The CDR3 bases are TGTGCCACCAGCCAGGCCCCCCCCACAGATACGCAGTATTTT.

This clone has a handful of counts. V is TRBV16 and J is TRBJ2-7; no definite D call. V was trimmed by 1 base and J by 3 bases, leaving 4 bases between them. CDR1 is KGHSY and CDR2 is FQNENV in the germline V gene. The CDR3 is 12 amino acids. The CDR3 loop reads CASSQFIYEQYF. For the CDR3, the DNA is TGTGCCAGCAGCCAATTTATCTACGAGCAGTACTTC.

This clone occurred once. The rearrangement links TRBV14 to TRBJ2-1; tentatively, D is TRBD1 (5 bases). CDR3 length: 17 residues. The germline gives CDR1 SGHDN, CDR2 FVKESK. Trimming left V 3 bases short and J 0 bases short, with 15 bases between. The CDR3 here is CASSHGALGDSYNEQFF. CDR3 coding DNA: TGTGCCAGCAGCCATGGGGCCCTGGGCGACTCCTACAATGAGCAGTTCTTC.

The gene calls are TRBV25-1 and TRBJ2-3; the D gene is possibly TRBD1 (5 bases). V gave up 2 bases and J gave up 3 bases, with 9 bases separating them. The CDR3 has 14 amino acids. The germline V gene encodes CDR1 MGHDK and CDR2 SYGVNS. The DNA for the CDR3 is TGTGCCAGCAGTGAAGGGGCAGGTACAGATACGCAGTATTTT. Residues: CASSEGAGTDTQYF.

The chain carries TRBV19 and TRBJ2-1; 10 positions match TRBD2. The germline CDR1 and CDR2 sequences are LNHDA and SQIVND (reference sequence). This CDR3 is 14 amino acids long. Losses at the gene ends were 7 bases for V and 8 bases for J; bases not matched to a gene: 8. The CDR3: CASKERGGRDEQFF. DNA for the CDR3: TGTGCCAGTAAGGAGCGGGGGGGCCGTGATGAGCAGTTCTTC.

The chain links TRBV5-4 to TRBJ2-7, with D possibly TRBD2 on 6 matching bases. Germline-derived CDR1 and CDR2 are SGHNT and YYREEE (reference sequence). There are 14 residues in the CDR3. The germline V and J ends were trimmed by 0 bases and 2 bases, with 9 bases remaining between them. The CDR3 nucleotides read TGTGCCAGCAGCTTGGTGGGACTGGCCTACGAGCAGTACTTC. As protein: CASSLVGLAYEQYF. Using reference TRBV5-4 and TRBJ2-7 for the parts outside the CDR3, the full variable domain is ETGVTQSPTHLIKTRGQQVTLRCSSQSGHNTVSWYQQALGQGPQFIFQYYREEENGRGNFPPRFSGLQFPNYSSELNVNALELDDSALYLCASSLVGLAYEQYFGPGTRLTVT.

CDR3 DNA sequence: TGTGCCACACTGGACTCTGGGGGCCACATTCAGTACTTC. It translates to CATLDSGGHIQYF. V usage is TRBV6-5 and J usage is TRBJ2-4; D might be TRBD1 (6 bases). CDR1 and CDR2 from the germline V gene are MNHEY and SVGAGI. V shed 10 bases and J shed 8 bases, with 18 bases lying between them. This CDR3 has 13 residues.

The chain is built from TRBV5-1 and TRBJ1-1; possible D gene TRBD1, 6 bases. Per germline, CDR1 SGHRS and CDR2 YFSETQ. The V and J ends lost 4 bases and 7 bases respectively, with 14 bases between them. The length of the CDR3 is 13 residues. CDR3 nucleotide sequence: TGCGCCAGCAGCATACAGGGCGCCGATGAAGCTTTCTTT. Translating gives CASSIQGADEAFF.

V and J are TRBV7-9 and TRBJ1-5, with 9 bases identical to TRBD1. V gave up 4 bases and J gave up 5 bases; unmatched junction bases: 3. CDR1 is SEHNR, CDR2 FQNEAQ, per germline (reference sequence). The CDR3 consists of 14 residues. CDR3 bases: TGTGCCAGCAGCTCAGGACAGGGGTATCAGCCCCAGCATTTT. This encodes CASSSGQGYQPQHF.

The rearrangement joins TRBV7-3 to TRBJ2-5, with 12 bases identical to TRBD2. V shed 5 bases, J shed 0 bases, and the junction held 4 bases outside the gene matches. CDR1 is SGHTA and CDR2 is FQGTGA in the germline V gene. The CDR3 covers 16 residues. The CDR3 loop is CASSQTSGGYQETQYF. The DNA of the CDR3 is TGTGCCAGCAGCCAAACTAGCGGGGGGTACCAAGAGACCCAGTACTTC.

This clone has more than one count but fewer than ten. J is TRBJ1-1 and V is TRBV27; 12 positions agree with TRBD1. The CDR3 covers 18 residues. Germline V gene sequence: CDR1 MNHEY, CDR2 SMNVEV (reference sequence). Losses at the gene ends were 3 bases for V and 3 bases for J; bases not matched to a gene: 11. This CDR3 is CASSLRGTGGLGDTEAFF. CDR3 coding DNA: TGTGCCAGCAGTTTGAGAGGGACAGGGGGCCTAGGGGACACTGAAGCTTTCTTT.

The V call is TRBV10-3, the J call TRBJ2-2, with 13 bases that match TRBD2. In germline, CDR1 is ENHRY, CDR2 SYGVKD. The V gene end was trimmed by 5 bases and the J gene end by 0 bases; junction bases not matched to a gene: 6. CDR3 size: 18 residues. The CDR3 sequence is CAISPLGTSGTNTGELFF. The CDR3 DNA reads as TGTGCCATCAGTCCACTCGGGACTAGCGGGACGAACACCGGGGAGCTGTTTTTT.

The V and J genes are TRBV11-3 and TRBJ2-1; 15 positions agree with TRBD2. Losses at the gene ends were 5 bases for V and 9 bases for J; bases not matched to a gene: 11. The CDR3 length is 17 residues. CDR1 is SGHNT, CDR2 YENEEA, per germline. For the CDR3, the DNA is TGTGCCAGCAGCGAAACGGGACTAGCGGGGGGCGCGGCTGAGCAGTTCTTC. Protein: CASSETGLAGGAAEQFF. The full variable domain, in which reference TRBV11-3 and TRBJ2-1 provide the parts outside the CDR3, is EAGVVQSPRYKIIEKKQPVAFWCNPISGHNTLYWYLQNLGQGPELLIRYENEEAVDDSQLPKDRFSAERLKGVDSTLKIQPAELGDSAVYLCASSETGLAGGAAEQFFGPGTRLTVL.

This clone was detected only once. This chain uses TRBV4-3 with TRBJ2-1; 12 bases agree with TRBD2. CDR1 LGHNA and CDR2 YSLEER come from the germline V gene. The CDR3 runs 15 residues. Trimming took 4 bases from V and 4 from J; bases not matched to a gene: 2. CDR3 in amino acids: CASSPGLAGYNEQFF. CDR3 coding DNA: TGCGCCAGCAGCCCGGGACTAGCGGGTTACAATGAGCAGTTCTTC.

The rearrangement uses TRBV5-6 and TRBJ1-1; perhaps TRBD1 as D (5 bases). V dropped 0 bases and J dropped 3 bases, with 12 bases sitting between them. This CDR3 is 15 amino acids long. The germline V gene encodes CDR1 SGHDT and CDR2 YYEEEE. The DNA for the CDR3 is TGTGCCAGCAGCTTGGTTGGAGGGGAGTACACTGAAGCTTTCTTT. Translating gives CASSLVGGEYTEAFF.

J is TRBJ2-7 and V is TRBV5-1, with 7 nucleotides matching TRBD2. The germline V gene has CDR1 SGHRS and CDR2 YFSETQ. This CDR3 contains 15 residues. The V and J ends lost 6 bases and 2 bases, in that order; junction bases with no gene match: 11. This CDR3 reads CASTSSGGGAYEQYF. CDR3 DNA sequence: TGCGCCAGCACTTCATCGGGTGGGGGGGCCTACGAGCAGTACTTC.

Ten or more counts support this clone. CDR3 nucleotide sequence: TGTGCCAGCAGCGTAGACCAGGGTGGTCAGCCCCAGCATTTT. Protein: CASSVDQGGQPQHF. The chain combines TRBV9 with TRBJ1-5; D might be TRBD1 (5 bases). Trimming took off 0 bases at V and 6 bases at J, with 10 bases between the two ends. The germline V gene encodes CDR1 SGDLS and CDR2 YYNGEE. The CDR3 length is 14 residues. The full variable domain, in which reference TRBV9 and TRBJ1-5 provide the parts outside the CDR3, is DSGVTQTPKHLITATGQRVTLRCSPRSGDLSVYWYQQSLDQGLQFLIQYYNGEERAKGNILERFSAQQFPDLHSELNLSSLELGDSALYFCASSVDQGGQPQHFGDGTRLSIL.